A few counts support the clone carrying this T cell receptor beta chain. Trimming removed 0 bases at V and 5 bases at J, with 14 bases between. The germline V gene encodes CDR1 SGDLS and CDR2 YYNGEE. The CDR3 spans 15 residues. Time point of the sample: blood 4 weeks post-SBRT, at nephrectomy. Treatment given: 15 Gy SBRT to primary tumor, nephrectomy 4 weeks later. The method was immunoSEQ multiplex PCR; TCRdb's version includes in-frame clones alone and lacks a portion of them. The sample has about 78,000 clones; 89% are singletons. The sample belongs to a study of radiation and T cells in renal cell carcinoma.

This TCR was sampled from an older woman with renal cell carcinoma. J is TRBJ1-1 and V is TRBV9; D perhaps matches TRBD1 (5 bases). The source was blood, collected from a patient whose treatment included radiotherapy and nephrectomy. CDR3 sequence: CASSVGNAQGTEAFF. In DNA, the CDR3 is TGTGCCAGCAGCGTAGGAAATGCTCAGGGAACTGAAGCTTTCTTT.